Listed below are T cell receptor beta chains from one sample, sequenced in a study of T cell responses to AZD1222 COVID-19 vaccine. The assay was immunoSEQ multiplex PCR, and TCRdb's table has in-frame clones only and misses some. The sample consists of fewer than 200,000 clones, roughly nine tenths of them appearing once. The sequencing used peripheral blood, collected on day 0 of AZD1222 vaccination. These receptors originate from an adult in good health. CDR3s include the opening cysteine and the closing phenylalanine or tryptophan. The D gene is left open where the match is weak. Some rows have no size entry. The others give once, few or many, or a class for an expanded clone.

TGTGCCAGTAACCCCGGTAATGTGGGGGAATTTGAAGCTTTCTTT CASNPGNVGEFEAFF TRBJ1-1 TRBV19 NA NA
TGTGCCAGCAGCTTAGAGGCAGGGAGCCTAGAAAACACCATATATTTT CASSLEAGSLENTIYF TRBJ1-3 TRBV11-2 NA NA
TGTGCCAGTAGTATAGTCTGGAGCGGATTAAACACCGGGGAGCTGTTTTTT CASSIVWSGLNTGELFF TRBJ2-2 TRBV19 NA NA
TGTGCCAGCAGTTTATCTTACAGGGTCTATGGCTACACCTTC CASSLSYRVYGYTF TRBJ1-2 TRBV28 NA NA
TGTGCCAGCAGCTTATTCCGGGGGAGCTCCTACAATGAGCAGTTCTTC CASSLFRGSSYNEQFF TRBJ2-1 TRBV7-9 once NA
TGTGCCAGCAGCCTACAGGGCCGGGGCACAGATACGCAGTATTTT CASSLQGRGTDTQYF TRBJ2-3 TRBV2 NA NA
TGTGCCAGCAGGGCGGCCTACTCTCCCGTTAATGAGCAGTTCTTC CASRAAYSPVNEQFF TRBJ2-1 TRBV7-6 NA NA
TGTGCCAGCAGCCTTTGGGGGGCGGGAGGGGCCAACTACGAGCAGTACTTC CASSLWGAGGANYEQYF TRBJ2-7 TRBV3-1/TRBV3-2 NA TRBD2
TGTGCCAGCAGCTTGGGAAGGGGGTTTGGAGATACGCAGTATTTT CASSLGRGFGDTQYF TRBJ2-3 TRBV5-8 NA NA
TGTGCCAGCAGCCCCAGGGCGGGGGACGGCTACACCTTC CASSPRAGDGYTF TRBJ1-2 TRBV7-9 NA NA
TGTGCCAGCAGCTTGGCAGGAAGTGAAAAACTGTTTTTT CASSLAGSEKLFF TRBJ1-4 TRBV5-4 NA NA
TGTGCCAGCAGTTATTCTAGCGGGAACCCCCCGGCCTACGAGCAGTACTTC CASSYSSGNPPAYEQYF TRBJ2-7 TRBV6-2/TRBV6-3 NA TRBD2
TGTGCCAGCAGCTTGGACAGGGGAAGTGAAAAACTGTTTTTT CASSLDRGSEKLFF TRBJ1-4 TRBV5-4 NA TRBD1
TGTGCCAGCAGTTACTTACACGAGCAGTACTTC CASSYLHEQYF TRBJ2-7 TRBV6-5 NA NA
TGTGCCAGTAGTCCGCAGGGTTTAGTTGTAGTAGCTAACTATGGCTACACCTTC CASSPQGLVVVANYGYTF TRBJ1-2 TRBV19 NA NA
TGTGCCAGCAGCTTAATATTGGGTTGGAGGAACACTGAAGCTTTCTTT CASSLILGWRNTEAFF TRBJ1-1 TRBV11-2 NA NA
TGTGCCAGCAGATCCAGGGGCGGCACTGAAGCTTTCTTT CASRSRGGTEAFF TRBJ1-1 TRBV6-5 NA NA
TGTGCCAGCAGGCTAGGGCCGGGACAGGGCAGGACTGAAGCTTTCTTT CASRLGPGQGRTEAFF TRBJ1-1 TRBV27 NA TRBD1
TGTGCCATCAGTGAGCCCGGACAGGGGCGGGGAAACACCATATATTTT CAISEPGQGRGNTIYF TRBJ1-3 TRBV10-3 NA TRBD1
TGTGCCAGCAGTTACTTGGGGGGGGCTGACACCGGGGAGCTGTTTTTT CASSYLGGADTGELFF TRBJ2-2 TRBV6-5 NA NA
TGTGCCAGCAGTGTGGATACACTATTCTGGGACACCGGGTCCAATGAGCAGTTCTTC CASSVDTLFWDTGSNEQFF TRBJ2-1 TRBV6-1 NA NA
TGTGCCAGCAGTTTTTATAGGCGGGAGGCTAATCCTGAGCAGTTCTTC CASSFYRREANPEQFF TRBJ2-1 TRBV27 NA TRBD2
TGTGCCAGTCCCCGGGACGTCGCTAACTATGGCTACACCTTC CASPRDVANYGYTF TRBJ1-2 TRBV21-1 NA NA
TGTGCCAGCAGTTCCTGGGGCATGAACACTGAAGCTTTCTTT CASSSWGMNTEAFF TRBJ1-1 TRBV6-5 NA NA
TGTGCCAGCAGCTCCCAAGGATCCCCAGATACGCAGTATTTT CASSSQGSPDTQYF TRBJ2-3 TRBV5-4 NA NA
TGTGCCAGCAGCCTACGGCAAGTTGATAGCAATCAGCCCCAGCATTTT CASSLRQVDSNQPQHF TRBJ1-5 TRBV7-8 NA NA
TGTGCCAGCACCGAATTGGGGACGAAAAAGGTACTGCCCCAGCATTTT CASTELGTKKVLPQHF TRBJ1-5 TRBV28 NA NA
TGTGCCAGCAGCTTCGCTACGGGAGAGTCCTACGAGCAGTACTTC CASSFATGESYEQYF TRBJ2-7 TRBV7-8 NA NA
TGTGCCAGCAGCTTAGGACTAGCCCAAGAGACCCAGTACTTC CASSLGLAQETQYF TRBJ2-5 TRBV7-2 NA TRBD2
TGTGCCAGCAGCCAGCCAGGGACAGGGGGGCAGCCCCAGCATTTT CASSQPGTGGQPQHF TRBJ1-5 TRBV6-2/TRBV6-3 few TRBD1
TGTGCCAGCAGCGTAAGGGGTAGGAACAATCAGCCCCAGCATTTT CASSVRGRNNQPQHF TRBJ1-5 TRBV7-2 NA NA
TGCGCCAGCAGCCGCGGACAGGGTGAAGTAGGTGAAAAACTGTTTTTT CASSRGQGEVGEKLFF TRBJ1-4 TRBV4-1 few TRBD1
TGCGCCAGCAGCCAAGTTTTCGCGACAGGGAGGACTACAGATACGCAGTATTTT CASSQVFATGRTTDTQYF TRBJ2-3 TRBV4-1 NA NA
TGTGCCAGCAGTATGGCAGCGCAAGAGACCCAGTACTTC CASSMAAQETQYF TRBJ2-5 TRBV28 NA NA
TGCGCCAGCAGCCAAAGGTCCACAGGGCTTAATTCACCCCTCCACTTT CASSQRSTGLNSPLHF TRBJ1-6 TRBV4-1 NA NA
TGTGCCAGCAGGAGTCGACAGGGTCTGTCTGGAAACACCATATATTTT CASRSRQGLSGNTIYF TRBJ1-3 TRBV3-1/TRBV3-2 NA TRBD1
TGTGCCAGCAGTGAATACGGCGGAGTTCTTGAAGCTTTCTTT CASSEYGGVLEAFF TRBJ1-1 TRBV25-1 NA NA